These 10 T cell receptor beta chains were sequenced from one sample in a study of T cell changes during pregnancy in multiple sclerosis. Some clones are missing from TCRdb's copy, which holds only in-frame ones; the method was immunoSEQ multiplex PCR. Counted here are about 76,000 clones, 93% occurring once; the ten biggest clones make up 2.5% to 3%. The starting material was peripheral blood, obtained in the second trimester of pregnancy. Receptors originate from a female donor with multiple sclerosis, enrolled in a pregnancy study.

The chain uses TRBV5-4 and TRBJ1-1; D possibly corresponds to TRBD1 (5 bases). Germline lookup yields CDR1 SGHNT and CDR2 YYREEE (reference sequence). V was shortened by 3 bases and J by 2 bases, with 14 bases between the two germline ends. The CDR3 has 15 amino acids. The CDR3 loop is CASSSGRGRNTEAFF. CDR3 nucleotide sequence: TGTGCCAGCAGCTCGGGGAGGGGACGCAACACTGAAGCTTTCTTT.

The V gene is TRBV5-4, the J gene TRBJ1-3; no clear D gene. The germline V gene encodes CDR1 SGHNT and CDR2 YYREEE (reference sequence). There are 14 residues in the CDR3. V lost 4 bases to trimming and J lost 0 bases, with 8 bases between them. DNA of the CDR3: TGTGCCAGCAGCCCCGCCAGCTCTGGAAACACCATATATTTT. It specifies CASSPASSGNTIYF.

This clone occurred a few times. The chain employs TRBV5-6 and TRBJ1-1; the match to TRBD1 covers 8 bases. V gave up 6 bases and J gave up 8 bases; unmatched junction bases: 3. This CDR3 spans 11 amino acids. Germline V lookup: CDR1 SGHDT, CDR2 YYEEEE. CDR3 loop: CASIRQGEAFF. The CDR3 DNA is TGTGCCAGCATCCGACAGGGGGAAGCTTTCTTT.

This clone was recorded only once. This sequence joins TRBV6-5 and TRBJ1-1; unclear D gene. Trimming took 5 bases from V and 7 from J, leaving 20 bases between them. In germline, CDR1 is MNHEY, CDR2 SVGAGI. The CDR3 is 15 amino acids. Here the CDR3 reads CASSLILGTPGEAFF. The DNA of the CDR3 is TGTGCCAGCAGTCTCATCCTAGGTACTCCCGGTGAAGCTTTCTTT.

Worth noting for this clone: This CDR3 is also generated by other DNA sequences in the sample. V is TRBV5-1 and J is TRBJ1-4, with TRBD1 as a possible D gene (6 bases). V gave up 1 base and J gave up 8 bases, with 12 bases separating them. The V gene's germline CDR1 is SGHRS and CDR2 YFSETQ. The CDR3 extends over 14 amino acids. CDR3 region: CASSLTGGGEKLFF. CDR3 DNA: TGCGCCAGCAGCTTGACAGGCGGGGGCGAAAAACTGTTTTTT.

The chain uses TRBV11-2 and TRBJ2-7, with no clear D. V was clipped by 1 base and J by 1 base, with 2 bases between them. This CDR3 spans 12 amino acids. Germline CDR1 is SGHAT and CDR2 is FQNNGV. This CDR3 is CASSLASYEQYF. CDR3 sequence (DNA): TGTGCCAGCAGCTTAGCGTCCTACGAGCAGTACTTC.

There are a few counts of this clone. V and J are TRBV9 and TRBJ1-2, with 7 bases that match TRBD1. There are 15 residues in the CDR3. Trimming at V came to 0 bases and at J to 3 bases, leaving 5 bases not matched to a gene. CDR1 is SGDLS, CDR2 YYNGEE, per germline. CDR3 amino acids: CASSVETGRHYGYTF. The CDR3 DNA is TGTGCCAGCAGCGTAGAGACAGGGCGTCACTATGGCTACACCTTC.

The rearrangement uses TRBV4-1 and TRBJ2-7; 11 nucleotides match TRBD1. Germline V gives CDR1 MGHRA, CDR2 YSYEKL. The J segment lost 6 bases and the V segment lost 4 bases, leaving 8 bases of the junction unmatched. This CDR3 is built from 15 residues. The CDR3 is CASSPIPGTGGEQYF. CDR3 nucleotides: TGCGCCAGCAGCCCCATACCCGGGACAGGGGGCGAGCAGTACTTC.

This clone is a singleton in its sample. V usage is TRBV27 and J usage is TRBJ2-7, with a tentative D call TRBD1 (5 bases). V shed 7 bases and J shed 3 bases, with 22 bases lying between them. Germline assignment: CDR1 MNHEY and CDR2 SMNVEV (reference sequence). This CDR3 has 16 residues. The CDR3 is CASKWPGQKRNYEQYF. The CDR3 DNA sequence: TGTGCCAGCAAGTGGCCAGGGCAAAAGCGCAACTACGAGCAGTACTTC.

This sequence joins TRBV9 and TRBJ2-1, with TRBD2 matching 13 bases. The V segment lost 4 bases and the J segment 8 bases; nucleotides outside the gene matches: 6. Germline V gene data show CDR1 as SGDLS and CDR2 as YYNGEE. The CDR3 sequence is 15 residues long. The DNA for the CDR3 is TGTGCCAGCAGCTCCCGGACTAGCGGGAGCGATGAGCAGTTCTTC. Translating it yields CASSSRTSGSDEQFF.